A single TCR beta chain is shown here with its context. The V gene's germline CDR1 is SGDLS and CDR2 YYNGEE. V lost 4 bases to trimming and J lost 0 bases, with 11 bases between them. This CDR3 contains 15 residues. The data are from a study of blood T cell repertoires in COVID-19. In the study overall: The study drew acute and convalescent COVID-19 samples from the United States, Italy and Spain. PBMCs, B-cell-depleted T cells, or T cells provided the cDNA or gDNA that made up the material.

Per the original data handling: Amplifying reference gene primers gave estimates of nucleated cell counts. Assay: immunoSEQ multiplex PCR; the TCRdb copy retains only in-frame clones and omits some. V and J calls and clone size are given by that table; D and trimming were obtained from the DNA. The sample lists around 260,000 clones; 87% were seen once. This chain connects TRBV9 to TRBJ2-1, with no clear D. This receptor was identified in a woman between 45 and 60 years old with acute or convalescent COVID-19. Material for sequencing was peripheral blood. Here the CDR3 DNA reads TGTGCCAGCAGCCCTTTCGGAGACTCCTACAATGAGCAGTTCTTC. This sequence encodes CASSPFGDSYNEQFF.